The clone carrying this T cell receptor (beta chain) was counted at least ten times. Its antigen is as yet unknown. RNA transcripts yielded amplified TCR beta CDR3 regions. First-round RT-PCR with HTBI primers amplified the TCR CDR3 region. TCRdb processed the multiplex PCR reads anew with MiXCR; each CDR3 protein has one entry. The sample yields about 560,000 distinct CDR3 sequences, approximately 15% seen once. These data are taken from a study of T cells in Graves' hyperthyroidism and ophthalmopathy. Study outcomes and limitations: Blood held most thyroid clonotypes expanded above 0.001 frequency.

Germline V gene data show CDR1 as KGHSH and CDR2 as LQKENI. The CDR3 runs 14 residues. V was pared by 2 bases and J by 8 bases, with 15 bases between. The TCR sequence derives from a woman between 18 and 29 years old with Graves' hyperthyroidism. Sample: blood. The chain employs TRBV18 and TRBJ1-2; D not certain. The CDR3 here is CASSPRLVEDGYTF. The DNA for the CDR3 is TGTGCCAGCTCACCAAGGCTGGTGGAAGACGGCTACACCTTC. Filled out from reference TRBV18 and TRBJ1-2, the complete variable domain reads NAGVMQNPRHLVRRRGQEARLRCSPMKGHSHVYWYRQLPEEGLKFMVYLQKENIIDESGMPKERFSAEFPKEGPSILRIQQVVRGDSAAYFCASSPRLVEDGYTFGSGTRLTVV.